A selection of T cell receptor beta chains follows, all from one sample in a study of T cell repertoires in cytomegalovirus infection. Their cognate antigens are unknown. TCRdb reprocessed the reads with MiXCR, giving one entry per CDR3 protein. Of about 130,000 distinct CDR3 sequences in the sample, 20% to 30% were seen once. Sequencing was performed on PBMCs, sequenced either directly or after in vitro stimulation (not recorded which). The origin of the receptors is a human donor in good health (CMV status not recorded). Some clones in this sample may be carry-over from other donors' samples. CDR3s leave out the opening cysteine and the closing phenylalanine or tryptophan.

>10|TRBV7-2|TRBJ2-5
ASSFGRSTQY
>13|TRBV4-3|TRBJ1-5
ASSQDGTGNQPQH
>12|TRBV29-1|TRBJ2-2
SVDLAANTGELF
>13|TRBV7-2|TRBJ2-5
ASSPRGRPQETQY
>14|TRBV6-1|TRBJ1-1
ASSASRRGSNTEAF
>12|TRBV6-2/TRBV6-3|TRBJ2-7
ASSQPAGESEQY
>13|TRBV5-6|TRBJ1-5
ASSLVGQSNQPQH
>12|TRBV5-6|TRBJ2-7
ASSLAGAFYEQY
>12|TRBV27|TRBJ2-7
ASSLGASAYEQY
>11|TRBV19|TRBJ2-4
ASSIERGNIQY
>13|TRBV27|TRBJ1-5
ASTLPGEGNQPQH
>12|TRBV27|TRBJ2-7
ASSPLGTRDEQY
>12|TRBV20-1|TRBJ2-3
SAPASGRSDTQY
>13|TRBV7-2|TRBJ1-2
ASVPGTGRGYGYT
>12|TRBV12-3/TRBV12-4|TRBJ1-1
ASSLLGGDTEAF
>14|TRBV5-6|TRBJ2-1
ASSLGGGNSYNEQF
>15|TRBV6-8|TRBJ1-3
ASSRTAQGGPGNTIY
>10|TRBV7-2|TRBJ2-1
ASNLRADEQF
>11|TRBV4-1|TRBJ1-1
ASSQVSGEKAF
>14|TRBV20-1|TRBJ2-5
SARDPSGRTQETQY
>13|TRBV7-4|TRBJ2-1
ASSPSVGSYNEQF
>16|TRBV12-3/TRBV12-4|TRBJ2-6
ASSWLAGVLTGANVLT
>13|TRBV12-3/TRBV12-4|TRBJ2-5
ASSDLSGRVETQY
>11|TRBV29-1|TRBJ1-1
SVVIGMNTEAF
>13|TRBV2|TRBJ2-1
ASRDSGRAGNEQF
>14|TRBV5-1|TRBJ1-5
ASSLGGTAGQEPQH